This is a list of T cell receptor beta chains from one sample in a study of blood T cells in healthy people across ages. TCRdb re-analysed the 5' RACE reads in MiXCR, keeping a single row per CDR3 protein. The profile shows 910,000 or so distinct CDR3 sequences, about 53% of them singletons. Material: blood. The receptors derive from a woman in her fifties or sixties in good health. The CDR3 runs from the conserved cysteine through the conserved F or W. D genes are given only for firm matches. Clone sizes are given selectively: once, few, many, or a class where the clone is expanded.

.	.	TRBV5-5	TRBJ2-3	TGTGCCAGCAGCTTCTGGGACACCTACACAGATACGCAGTATTTT	CASSFWDTYTDTQYF
TRBD1	few	TRBV27	TRBJ2-7	TGTGCCAGCCAGGGGGCAAGGTACGAGCAGTACTTC	CASQGARYEQYF
.	.	TRBV12-3/TRBV12-4	TRBJ2-1	TGTGCCAGCACCGCCGGGAAACTGAGGTACAATGAGCAGTTCTTC	CASTAGKLRYNEQFF
TRBD1	few	TRBV7-6	TRBJ2-1	TGTGCCAGCAGCTTAGACGGGACAGGCTCCTACAATGAGCAGTTCTTC	CASSLDGTGSYNEQFF
.	few	TRBV7-9	TRBJ2-5	TGTGCCAGCAGCTTAAACCGAGACAATGGGGACCAGTACTTC	CASSLNRDNGDQYF
.	.	TRBV9	TRBJ2-2	TGTGCCAGCAGCGTAGATGGGCTAACCACCGGGGAGCTGTTTTTT	CASSVDGLTTGELFF
.	.	TRBV4-2	TRBJ2-5	TGTGCCAGCAGCCAAGATCTGACCCTGGGACTTTTCCAAGAGACCCAGTACTTC	CASSQDLTLGLFQETQYF
.	.	TRBV9	TRBJ2-3	TGTGCCAGCAGCGGGGAGGACCGGATGGCAGATACGCAGTATTTT	CASSGEDRMADTQYF
.	.	TRBV12-3/TRBV12-4	TRBJ2-3	TGTGCCAGTAGCTGGGGTTATGCGCAGTATTTT	CASSWGYAQYF
.	few	TRBV29-1	TRBJ2-7	TGCAGCGTTGAAGATTGGGGTCTCGAGCAGTACTTC	CSVEDWGLEQYF
.	few	TRBV29-1	TRBJ2-7	TGCAGCGTTGTATCAGGTGGGAGAAACTCCTACGAGCAGTACTTC	CSVVSGGRNSYEQYF
TRBD1	.	TRBV20-1	TRBJ1-2	TGCAGTGCTAGAGAGGCCGGGACAGGGTCCCCCAACTATGGCTACACCTTC	CSAREAGTGSPNYGYTF
.	.	TRBV20-1	TRBJ2-5	TGCAGTGCTAGTCGGACTTCAGAGACCCAGTACTTC	CSASRTSETQYF
.	few	TRBV9	TRBJ2-5	TGTGCCAGCAGCGTCCGTATACAAGAGACCCAGTACTTC	CASSVRIQETQYF
.	.	TRBV4-2	TRBJ2-7	TGTGCCAGCAGCCAAGAAGCGGGTTACGAGCAGTACTTC	CASSQEAGYEQYF
.	.	TRBV20-1	TRBJ2-5	TGCAGTGCTAGACCCGTGGCTACTCAAGAGACCCAGTACTTC	CSARPVATQETQYF
.	.	TRBV11-2	TRBJ2-4	TGTGCCAGCAGCTTAGATGGCGGCTCGATACATACGAAGCAGTACTTC	CASSLDGGSIHTKQYF